These 6 T cell receptor beta chains originate from one sample sequenced in a study of T cell repertoires in cytomegalovirus infection. Using its own MiXCR run on the reads, TCRdb lists one record per CDR3 protein. The table records 200,000 or so distinct CDR3 sequences, roughly 19% of them present only once. The material sequenced was PBMCs. The receptor set was obtained from a human donor in good health (CMV status not recorded). Some clones in this sample may be carry-over from other donors' samples.

This chain uses TRBV7-2 with TRBJ1-1; D remains unclear. The CDR3 loop spans 14 amino acids. V shed 1 base and J shed 9 bases, with 15 bases lying between them. Germline-derived CDR1 and CDR2 are SGHTA and FQGNSA. CDR3 nucleotide sequence: TGTGCCAGCAGCTTAGAGCAGATACACATACAAGCTTTCTTT. Its protein product is CASSLEQIHIQAFF.

V usage is TRBV7-9 and J usage is TRBJ1-1, with D perhaps matching TRBD1 (6 bases). In germline, CDR1 is SEHNR, CDR2 FQNEAQ (reference sequence). The CDR3 totals 15 residues. V was cut by 6 bases and J by 4 bases, with 18 bases left in between. The CDR3, as DNA: TGTGCCAGCAGACTCTCCAGGGGTTGGAGCACTGAAGCTTTCTTT. The encoded protein is CASRLSRGWSTEAFF.

A word on this clonotype: A much larger clonotype is one base distant, so this may be a read error. The chain recombines TRBV7-3 with TRBJ2-1; 9 nucleotides line up with TRBD1. Germline V gene data show CDR1 as SGHTA and CDR2 as FQGTGA. This CDR3 is built from 16 residues. CDR3 region: CASSQRAGQGYNKQFF. CDR3 DNA sequence: TGTGCCAGCAGCCAAAGGGCAGGACAGGGGTACAATAAGCAGTTCTTC.

This clonotype came up a few times. V is TRBV25-1 and J is TRBJ2-5; 9 positions match TRBD1. Trimming at V came to 4 bases and at J to 5 bases, leaving 11 bases not matched to a gene. The CDR3 is 16 amino acids. Germline CDR1 and CDR2: MGHDK and SYGVNS. Here the CDR3 DNA reads TGTGCCAGCAGTGGGACCGGGACAGGGTTTCACGAGACCCAGTACTTC. Translation gives CASSGTGTGFHETQYF.

Worth noting for this clonotype: A read error may be the cause here, since a much bigger clone is one base away. This chain uses TRBV28 with TRBJ2-7; D is unresolved. V was cut by 7 bases and J by 2 bases, with 15 bases left in between. Germline V CDR1 and CDR2: MDHEN, SYDVKM. The CDR3 contains 14 residues. DNA of the CDR3: TGTGCCAGCACCGGAGTCATGGGTGCCTACGAGCAGTACTTC. Its translation: CASTGVMGAYEQYF. The full variable domain, with the rest looked up from reference TRBV28 and TRBJ2-7, is DVKVTQSSRYLVKRTGEKVFLECVQDMDHENMFWYRQDPGLGLRLIYFSYDVKMKEKGDIPEGYSVSREKKERFSLILESASTNQTSMYLCASTGVMGAYEQYFGPGTRLTVT.

For this clonotype: Being one base from a much bigger clone, this may be a read error. The chain carries TRBV7-2 and TRBJ1-4; 8 bases match TRBD1. CDR3 length equals 15 residues. V lost 4 bases to trimming and J lost 7 bases; unmatched junction nucleotides: 8. Germline V CDR1 and CDR2: SGHTA, FQGNSA. The CDR3 sequence is CASSSPATGAEKLFF. Here the CDR3 DNA reads TGTGCCAGCAGCTCGCCCGCGACAGGGGCTGAAAAACTGTTTTTT.